The present entry profiles one T cell receptor (beta chain) with its context. Assignment of participants to cohorts was predicated upon participant-reported clinical history. V trimming: 4 bases; J trimming: 2 bases; junction bases outside the gene matches: 3. In germline, CDR1 is MNHEY, CDR2 SVGEGT. This CDR3 spans 14 amino acids. This sample is part of a study of blood T cell repertoires in COVID-19. Study-level background: COVID-19 samples, acute and convalescent, were from the United States, Italy and Spain.

TCRdb keeps only in-frame clones here, not all; method: immunoSEQ multiplex PCR. The data contain around 310,000 clones, about nine tenths of them singletons. The chain employs TRBV6-2 or TRBV6-3 and TRBJ2-7; 9 bases map to TRBD2. Sample: PBMCs or T cells enriched from blood (not recorded which). This clonotype was obtained from a woman aged 40-49 years who had recovered from COVID-19. For the CDR3, the DNA is TGTGCCAGCAGTTTCCTAGCGGGACCCTACGAGCAGTACTTC. This translates into CASSFLAGPYEQYF.